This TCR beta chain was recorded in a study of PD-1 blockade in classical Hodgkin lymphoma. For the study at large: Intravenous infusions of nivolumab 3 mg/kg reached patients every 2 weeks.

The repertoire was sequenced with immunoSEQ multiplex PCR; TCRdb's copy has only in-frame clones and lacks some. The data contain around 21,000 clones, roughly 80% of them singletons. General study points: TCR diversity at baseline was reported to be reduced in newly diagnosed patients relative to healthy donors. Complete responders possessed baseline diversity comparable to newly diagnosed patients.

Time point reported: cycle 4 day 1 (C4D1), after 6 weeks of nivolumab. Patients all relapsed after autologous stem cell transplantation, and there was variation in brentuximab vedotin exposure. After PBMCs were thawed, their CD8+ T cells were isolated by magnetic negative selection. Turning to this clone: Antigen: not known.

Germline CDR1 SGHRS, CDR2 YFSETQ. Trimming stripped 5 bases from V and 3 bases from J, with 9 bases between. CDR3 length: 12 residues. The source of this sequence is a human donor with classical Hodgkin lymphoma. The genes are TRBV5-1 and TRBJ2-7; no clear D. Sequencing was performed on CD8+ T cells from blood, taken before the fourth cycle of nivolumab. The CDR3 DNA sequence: TGCGCCAGCAGGAACAGCAACTACGAGCAGTACTTC. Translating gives CASRNSNYEQYF.